The entry below describes one TCR beta chain. This clone appeared a single time. Its binding antigen is unknown. Per-base qualities were not stored, and no clone one base away is much larger. Thawed unstimulated PBMCs were stained for CD3, CD4 and CD8 and FACS-sorted into CD3+CD4+ and CD3+CD8+ populations. Each of the 8 studied subjects was randomized to immunosuppression withdrawal. The Qiagen DNeasy Blood and Tissue Kit was used for isolation of genomic DNA. These data originate in a study of T cell clones after liver transplantation (dated by TCRdb to about 2019). About the investigation overall: The samples were obtained from ITN030ST, a randomized trial that attempted immunosuppression withdrawal within 2 years after liver transplantation. After a pre-transplant mixed lymphocyte reaction, TCRbeta sequencing was used to pinpoint donor-reactive T cell clones, which were subsequently tracked in post-transplant blood. As an antigen-independent comparator for the donor-reactive sequences, third party-reactive TCRbeta sequences from pre-transplant MLRs were identified as well. Of the eight recipients, three were HCV-positive, while the remaining recipients had been transplanted for non-autoimmune, non-viral indications. Subjects received no induction therapy and standard immunosuppression until randomization at 12-24 months post-transplant. Tolerance was defined as complete withdrawal of immunosuppression for at least one year without a rise in liver enzymes beyond twice the upper limit of normal. Blood samples were collected pre-transplant, then pre-randomization ahead of withdrawal, and finally post-randomization once withdrawal had either been completed or failed. Of the 8 liver transplant recipients making up the studied cohort, 3 were classified as tolerant and 5 as non-tolerant. Beyond this particular receptor, the publication reports: Without allograft tissue specimens, donor-reactive T cells may have migrated into the graft rather than being deleted. A greater decline was seen for donor-reactive sequences than for third party-reactive sequences, suggesting partial antigen-specific deletion unrelated to withdrawal success. Circulating donor-reactive CD4 TCRbeta sequences fell significantly post-transplant in most of the 8 subjects, irrespective of tolerance or HCV status. When repertoire turnover was accounted for, significantly reduced detection of donor-reactive sequences was found in 7 of 8 subjects for CD4 and in 8 of 8 subjects for CD8. In a couple of subjects, low numbers of available donor cells limited the measurable donor-reactive repertoire. The conclusions were considered preliminary, being limited by small, heterogeneous patient numbers and non-standardized post-transplant time points.

High-throughput TCRbeta CDR3 sequencing of frozen genomic DNA was performed by immunoSEQ, with PCR amplification, mapping, bias correction and internal controls included. The authors' analysis ran thus. Only productive rearrangements were retained, and each unique TCRbeta sequence was defined by its CDR3 nucleotide sequence together with its V and J gene. A sequence counted as donor-reactive only if the sequence showed at least 5-fold expansion in CFSE-low cells compared with unstimulated pre-transplant cells and had a frequency of at least 0.01%. Minimum frequency thresholds were set for each subject based on the unstimulated sample with the lowest template count, ensuring at least 90% detection power. Jensen-Shannon divergence between the top 1000 TCRbeta sequences after and before transplant was used to measure repertoire turnover. Changes in detection of donor-reactive sequences were assessed with two-sided Fisher's exact tests. TCRdb took over this immuneACCESS table, retaining in-frame rearrangements with V and J assigned. Such tables are incomplete; in checked studies, under half of the missing clones stem from an unresolved V gene, and the remainder is unexplained. V, J and clone size derive from that table, while D and trimming were established from the DNA sequence. The sample yields tens of thousands of clones; approximately 93% were counted once. The top ten clones comprise approximately 25% of the sample.

The junction carries 8 bases between V and J, which are trimmed by 4 bases and 0 bases respectively. Taken from the germline V gene (reference sequence), the CDR1 and CDR2 loops are MNHEY and SMNVEV. Including cysteine and phenylalanine, the CDR3 has 14 amino acids. Here the CDR3 DNA is all that survives: 42 bases in frame from base 1. This sequence was found in a human patient who received a liver transplant. In transplant recipients, some T cells may be of donor rather than host origin. Sequencing used CD8+ T cells from blood, obtained less than 27 months after liver transplant. Recombination linked TRBV27 to TRBJ2-3; TRBD2 is possibly the D segment (5 matching bases). The DNA is as follows: TGTGCCAGCAGTTCCCGGACTAGCACAGATACGCAGTATTTT. This translates into CASSSRTSTDTQYF.